This TCR beta chain derives from a study of blood T cell repertoires in COVID-19. Study-level background: Sources were T cells, B-cell-depleted T cells, or PBMCs; the material itself was cDNA or gDNA.

Per the original methods: Using reference gene primer amplification, nucleated cell counts were estimated. TCRdb keeps only in-frame clones here, not all; method: immunoSEQ multiplex PCR. That table is the source of V, J and clone size, and D and trimming were worked out from the DNA. The sample carries approximately 100,000 clones, around nine tenths recorded once. Sequenced: peripheral blood. The sequence came from a human donor with acute or convalescent COVID-19. The donor label of this sample is uncertain.

The CDR3 nucleotides are TGTGCCAGCAGTTTATTCAGGGGGCCTTATCAGCCCCAGCATTTT. This sequence encodes CASSLFRGPYQPQHF. V and J are TRBV28 and TRBJ1-5, with 8 bases matching TRBD1. CDR3 length: 15 amino acids. CDR1 MDHEN and CDR2 SYDVKM come from the germline V gene. V dropped 1 base and J dropped 5; count of bases not matched to a gene: 4.